This T cell receptor (beta chain) was captured by sequencing in a study of technical replicates of blood from several donors. Data came from immunoSEQ multiplex PCR; TCRdb stores just in-frame clones and leaves some out. This table holds 50,000 to 70,000 clones, 80% to 95% found once. CDR1 SGHRS and CDR2 YFSETQ come from the germline V gene. Trimming removed 0 bases from V and 6 bases from J, with 20 bases in between. The CDR3 runs to 17 residues. The receptor comes from a human donor in good health. Some clones in this sample may be carry-over from other donors' samples. This chain joins TRBV5-1 and TRBJ2-3, with a weak D call TRBD2 (7 bases). Sequencing used PBMCs. The chain's CDR3 is CASSLERGAVAWDTQYF. CDR3 DNA: TGCGCCAGCAGCTTGGAACGGGGGGCCGTTGCATGGGATACGCAGTATTTT.